This T cell receptor (beta chain) was observed in a study of OX40 agonist ivuxolimab in advanced cancers. V shed 1 base and J 3 bases; nucleotides not matched to a gene: 4. The CDR3 contains 15 residues. CDR1 is LGHNA and CDR2 is YSLEER in the germline V gene. Profiled with immunoSEQ multiplex PCR; TCRdb holds only in-frame clones, not every one. The sample holds 55,000 to 75,000 clones, approximately 90% seen once. V usage is TRBV4-3 and J usage is TRBJ2-7; TRBD2 aligns across 9 bases. The material was CD4+ or CD8+ T cells sorted from blood, obtained in a trial of the OX40 agonist ivuxolimab. This receptor was taken from an adult with an advanced solid tumor such as melanoma, head and neck, liver or kidney cancer. CDR3 in DNA: TGCGCCAGCAGCCAAGTAGCGGGAGCTCGCTACGAGCAGTACTTC. Translation: CASSQVAGARYEQYF.